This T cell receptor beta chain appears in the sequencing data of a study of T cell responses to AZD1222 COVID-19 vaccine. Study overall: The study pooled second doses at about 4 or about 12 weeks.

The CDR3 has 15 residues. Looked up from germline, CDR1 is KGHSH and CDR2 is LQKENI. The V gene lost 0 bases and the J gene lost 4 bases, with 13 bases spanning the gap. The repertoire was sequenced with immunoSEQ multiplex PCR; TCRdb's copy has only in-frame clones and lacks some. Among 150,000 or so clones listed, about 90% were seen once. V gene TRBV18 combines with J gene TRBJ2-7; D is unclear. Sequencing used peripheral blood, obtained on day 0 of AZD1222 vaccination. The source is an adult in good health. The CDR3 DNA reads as TGTGCCAGCTCACCACCAAATCGTAAAGGGTACGAGCAGTACTTC. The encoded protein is CASSPPNRKGYEQYF.